This TCR beta chain was recovered during a study of CD8 T cells in Susac syndrome. The CDR3 length is 14 residues. Between the trimmed V and J ends, which lost 5 bases and 2 bases, there was a span of 13 bases. Reverse transcription of about 0.45 to 1 ug RNA used random hexamers. The amplification used immunoSEQ multiplex PCR on TCR beta CDR3; it spanned 54 Vbeta and 13 Jbeta. TCRdb re-called the immunoSEQ multiplex PCR reads with MiXCR, one entry per CDR3 protein. Here the sample spans 75,000 to 95,000 distinct CDR3 sequences, roughly 91% being singletons. Blood CD8+ and CD4+ T cells underwent high-throughput TCR beta sequencing. Both CD4+ and CD8+ T cells were negatively isolated, and TEMRA cells underwent FACS enrichment.

The clonotype comes from a human donor with multiple sclerosis. The chain joins TRBV12-3 or TRBV12-4 to TRBJ2-7, with a tentative D call TRBD1 (5 bases). The specimen sequenced was CD8+ T cells from PBMCs. The CDR3 loop is CASSMNRYPYEQYF. The CDR3 nucleotides read TGTGCCAGCAGTATGAACAGGTACCCCTACGAGCAGTACTTC.